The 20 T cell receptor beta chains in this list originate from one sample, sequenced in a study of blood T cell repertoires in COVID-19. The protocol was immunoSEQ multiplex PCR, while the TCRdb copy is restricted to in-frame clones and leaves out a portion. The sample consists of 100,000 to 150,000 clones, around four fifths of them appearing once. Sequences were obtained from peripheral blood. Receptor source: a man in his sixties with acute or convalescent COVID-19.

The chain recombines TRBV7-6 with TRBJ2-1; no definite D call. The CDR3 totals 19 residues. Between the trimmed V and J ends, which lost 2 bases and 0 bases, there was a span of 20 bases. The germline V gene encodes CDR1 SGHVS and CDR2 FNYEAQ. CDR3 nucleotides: TGTGCCAGCAGCTTATATACAAGGAGTGGTTCGAGCTCCTACAATGAGCAGTTCTTC. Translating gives CASSLYTRSGSSSYNEQFF.

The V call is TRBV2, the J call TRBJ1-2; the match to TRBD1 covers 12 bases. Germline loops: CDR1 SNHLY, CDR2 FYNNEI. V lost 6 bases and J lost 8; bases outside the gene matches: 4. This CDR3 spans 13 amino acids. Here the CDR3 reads CASRGTGGYGYTF. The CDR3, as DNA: TGTGCCAGCAGGGGGACAGGGGGCTACGGCTACACCTTC.

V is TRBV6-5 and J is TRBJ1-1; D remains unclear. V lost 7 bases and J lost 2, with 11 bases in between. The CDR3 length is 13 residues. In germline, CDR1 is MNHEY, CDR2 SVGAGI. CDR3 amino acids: CASNIQANTEAFF. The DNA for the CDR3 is TGTGCCAGCAATATCCAGGCCAACACTGAAGCTTTCTTT.

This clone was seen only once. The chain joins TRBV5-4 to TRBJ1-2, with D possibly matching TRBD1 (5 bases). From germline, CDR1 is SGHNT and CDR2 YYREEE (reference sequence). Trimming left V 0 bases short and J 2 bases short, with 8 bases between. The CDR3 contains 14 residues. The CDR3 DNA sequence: TGTGCCAGCAGCTTGGACAGGCAGAACTATGGCTACACCTTC. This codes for CASSLDRQNYGYTF.

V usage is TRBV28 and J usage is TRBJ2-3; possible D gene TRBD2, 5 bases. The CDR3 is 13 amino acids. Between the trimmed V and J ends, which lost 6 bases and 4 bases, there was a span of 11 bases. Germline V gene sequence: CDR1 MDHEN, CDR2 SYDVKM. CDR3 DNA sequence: TGTGCCAGCAGGGGCGGGTTACCAGATACGCAGTATTTT. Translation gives CASRGGLPDTQYF.

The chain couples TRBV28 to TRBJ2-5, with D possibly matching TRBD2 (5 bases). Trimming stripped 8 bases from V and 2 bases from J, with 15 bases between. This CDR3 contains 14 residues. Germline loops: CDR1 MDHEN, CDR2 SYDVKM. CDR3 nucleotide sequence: TGTGCCAGCGGAACGCGGAGGTTTCAAGAGACCCAGTACTTC. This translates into CASGTRRFQETQYF. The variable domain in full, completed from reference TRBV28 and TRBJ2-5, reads DVKVTQSSRYLVKRTGEKVFLECVQDMDHENMFWYRQDPGLGLRLIYFSYDVKMKEKGDIPEGYSVSREKKERFSLILESASTNQTSMYLCASGTRRFQETQYFGPGTRLLVL.

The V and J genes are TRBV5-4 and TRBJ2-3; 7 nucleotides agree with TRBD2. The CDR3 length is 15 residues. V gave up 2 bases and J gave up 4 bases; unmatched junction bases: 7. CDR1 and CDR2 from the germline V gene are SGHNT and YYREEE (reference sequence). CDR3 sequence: CASSFRTGLADTQYF. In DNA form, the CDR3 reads TGTGCCAGCAGCTTCCGAACTGGACTAGCAGATACGCAGTATTTT. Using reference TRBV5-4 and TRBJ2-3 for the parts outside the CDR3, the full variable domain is ETGVTQSPTHLIKTRGQQVTLRCSSQSGHNTVSWYQQALGQGPQFIFQYYREEENGRGNFPPRFSGLQFPNYSSELNVNALELDDSALYLCASSFRTGLADTQYFGPGTRLTVL.

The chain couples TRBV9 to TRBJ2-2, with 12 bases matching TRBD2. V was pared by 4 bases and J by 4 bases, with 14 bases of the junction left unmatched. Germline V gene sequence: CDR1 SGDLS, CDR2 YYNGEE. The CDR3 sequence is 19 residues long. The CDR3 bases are TGTGCCAGCAGCCCGGGCGGGCTAGCGGGAGGGCCGGGCACCGGGGAGCTGTTTTTT. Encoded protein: CASSPGGLAGGPGTGELFF.

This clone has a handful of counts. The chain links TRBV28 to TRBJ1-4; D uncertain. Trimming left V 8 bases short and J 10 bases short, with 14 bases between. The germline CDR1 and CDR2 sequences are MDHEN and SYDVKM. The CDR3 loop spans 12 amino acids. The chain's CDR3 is CASGEITGKLFF. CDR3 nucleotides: TGTGCCAGCGGGGAGATTACTGGAAAACTGTTTTTT.

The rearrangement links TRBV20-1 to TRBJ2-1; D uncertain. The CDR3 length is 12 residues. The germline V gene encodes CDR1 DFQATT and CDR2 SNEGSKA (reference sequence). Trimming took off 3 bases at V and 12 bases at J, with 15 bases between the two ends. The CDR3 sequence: CSASSALEWQFF. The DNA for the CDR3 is TGCAGTGCTAGTAGTGCTCTAGAGTGGCAGTTCTTC.

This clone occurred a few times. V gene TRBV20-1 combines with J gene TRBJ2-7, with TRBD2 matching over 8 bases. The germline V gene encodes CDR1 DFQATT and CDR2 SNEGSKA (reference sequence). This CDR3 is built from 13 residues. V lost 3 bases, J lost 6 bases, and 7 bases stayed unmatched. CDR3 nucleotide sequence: TGCAGTGCTAGTAGCGGGATCCTGTCCGAGCAGTACTTC. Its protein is CSASSGILSEQYF.

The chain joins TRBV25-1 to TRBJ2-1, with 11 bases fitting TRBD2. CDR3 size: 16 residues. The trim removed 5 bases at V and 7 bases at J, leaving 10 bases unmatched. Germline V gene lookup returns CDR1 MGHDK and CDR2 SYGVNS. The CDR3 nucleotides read TGTGCCAGCAGTCAACTCGGGGTAGCGGGAGGGAATGAGCAGTTCTTC. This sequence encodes CASSQLGVAGGNEQFF.

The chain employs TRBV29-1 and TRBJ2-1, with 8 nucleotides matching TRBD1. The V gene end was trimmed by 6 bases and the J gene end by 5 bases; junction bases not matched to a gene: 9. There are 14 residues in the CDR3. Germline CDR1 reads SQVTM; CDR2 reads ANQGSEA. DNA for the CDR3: TGCAGCGTAAGTAAAGCGACAGGGGACAATGAGCAGTTCTTC. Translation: CSVSKATGDNEQFF.

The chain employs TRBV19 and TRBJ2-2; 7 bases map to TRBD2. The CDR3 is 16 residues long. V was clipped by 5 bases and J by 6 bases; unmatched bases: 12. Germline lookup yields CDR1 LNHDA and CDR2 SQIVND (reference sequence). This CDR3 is CASSSRTSGFSGELFF. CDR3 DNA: TGTGCCAGTAGTTCCAGGACTAGTGGCTTCTCCGGGGAGCTGTTTTTT.

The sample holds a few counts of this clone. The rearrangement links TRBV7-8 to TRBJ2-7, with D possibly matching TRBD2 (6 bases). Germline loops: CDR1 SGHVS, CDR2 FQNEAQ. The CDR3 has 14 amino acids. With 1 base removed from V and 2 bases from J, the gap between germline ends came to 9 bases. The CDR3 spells CASSLGRVTYEQYF. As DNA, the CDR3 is TGTGCCAGCAGCTTAGGGAGGGTGACCTACGAGCAGTACTTC.

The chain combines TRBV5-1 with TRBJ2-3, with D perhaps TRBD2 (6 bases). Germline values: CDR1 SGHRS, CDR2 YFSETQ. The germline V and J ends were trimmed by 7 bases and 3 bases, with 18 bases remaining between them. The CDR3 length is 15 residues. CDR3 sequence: CASSELAMTTDTQYF. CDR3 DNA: TGCGCCAGCTCCGAACTAGCAATGACGACAGATACGCAGTATTTT.

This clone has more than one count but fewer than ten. This chain's CDR3 is CASGGGTNQPQHF. As DNA, the CDR3 is TGTGCCAGCGGCGGGGGGACCAATCAGCCCCAGCATTTT. The V gene is TRBV10-3, the J gene TRBJ1-5; a possible D gene is TRBD1 (5 bases). V lost 10 bases, J lost 3 bases, and 13 bases lay in between. From germline, CDR1 is ENHRY and CDR2 SYGVKD. The CDR3 covers 13 residues.

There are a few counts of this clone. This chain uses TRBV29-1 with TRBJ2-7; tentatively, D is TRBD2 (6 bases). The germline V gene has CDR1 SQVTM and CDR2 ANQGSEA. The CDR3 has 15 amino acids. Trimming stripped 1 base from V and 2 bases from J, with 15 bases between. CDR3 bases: TGCAGCGTTGAAGTCCCCCGACCGGGGGCCTACGAGCAGTACTTC. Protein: CSVEVPRPGAYEQYF.

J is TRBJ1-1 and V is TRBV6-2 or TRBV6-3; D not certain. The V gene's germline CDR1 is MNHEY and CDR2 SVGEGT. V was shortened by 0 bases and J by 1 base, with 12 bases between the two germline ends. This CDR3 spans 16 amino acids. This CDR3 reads CASSYSIYSPNTEAFF. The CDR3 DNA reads TGTGCCAGCAGTTACTCGATATATAGTCCGAACACTGAAGCTTTCTTT.

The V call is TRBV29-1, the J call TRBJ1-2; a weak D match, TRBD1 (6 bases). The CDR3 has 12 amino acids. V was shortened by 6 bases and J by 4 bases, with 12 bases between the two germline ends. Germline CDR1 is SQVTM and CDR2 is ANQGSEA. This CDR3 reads CSVNRVGYGYTF. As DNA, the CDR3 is TGCAGCGTGAACAGGGTAGGCTATGGCTACACCTTC.